The sequence of this T cell receptor (beta chain) was determined in a study of T cells after yellow fever vaccination. Across the study: SMART-Seq v4 Ultra Low Input prepared the low-cell-number fractions.

CDR3 size: 16 residues. The germline gives CDR1 SGHTS, CDR2 YDEGEE. Germline trimming cut 3 bases from V and 2 bases from J; bases unmatched to any gene: 8. In TCRdb, the 5' RACE reads were re-called with MiXCR into one record per CDR3 protein. The table has some 420,000 distinct CDR3 sequences, 15% to 20% seen once; the top ten hold over 15%. The receptor's source is a man younger than 35 who received the YFV17D yellow fever vaccine. The chain carries TRBV5-8 and TRBJ2-7; TRBD1 aligns across 10 bases. Material: PBMCs, obtained before the yellow fever booster vaccination. As DNA, the CDR3 is TGTGCCAGCAGCTCCCCCCGTGGGACAGGGGCCTACGAGCAGTACTTC. Translated, it gives CASSSPRGTGAYEQYF.